This T cell receptor beta chain was obtained from a study of blood T cells in healthy people across ages. Study-wide points: Donors of long life had a larger count of naive CD4+ cells and greater diversity than aged donors.

As regards this clonotype: Its antigen is unidentified.

Extractions gave at least 5.5 micrograms of total RNA per sample. For the second PCR, which ran for about 6 to 11 cycles, a sample-barcoded 5' primer and a J-beta primer mix were used. All samples yielded 3 million or more CDR3-containing paired-end reads. MiXCR, run by TCRdb on the 5' RACE reads, gives a single entry per CDR3 protein. The table shows about 1.8 million distinct CDR3 sequences, with less than 50% occurring only once. V dropped 5 bases and J dropped 7 bases, with 20 bases sitting between them. The CDR3 consists of 15 residues. The germline V gene has CDR1 SGHAT and CDR2 FQNNGV. The clonotype originates from a woman in her thirties or forties in good health. This rearrangement joins TRBV11-2 to TRBJ2-5; no clear D gene. Sequenced: blood. CDR3 sequence (DNA): TGTGCCAGCAGCCCCTCCGCGTCGGTTGCGAGGACCCAGTACTTC. It translates to CASSPSASVARTQYF.